This T cell receptor (beta chain) was recorded in a study of T cell changes during pregnancy in multiple sclerosis. Sequencing used immunoSEQ multiplex PCR; TCRdb keeps in-frame clones, though not all of them. The sample has under 40,000 clones; approximately 92% are singletons. Trimming pared 4 bases from V and 6 bases from J, leaving 19 bases between. CDR3 length: 15 amino acids. Germline V gives CDR1 MGHRA, CDR2 YSYEKL. This clone has only one observation. The rearrangement links TRBV4-1 to TRBJ2-7, with a weak D call TRBD1 (8 bases). Specimen: CD8+ T cells from peripheral blood mononuclear cells, collected before pregnancy. The TCR was taken from a female donor with multiple sclerosis, enrolled in a pregnancy study. In nucleotides, the CDR3 is TGCGCCAGCAGCCTAACTAGACAGGGGAGGGTCGAGCAGTACTTC. Protein: CASSLTRQGRVEQYF.